This T cell receptor beta chain was recorded in a study of blood T cell repertoires in COVID-19. The CDR3 spans 15 residues. V lost 6 bases and J 3 bases, leaving 12 bases between the germline ends. The germline CDR1 and CDR2 sequences are MRHNA and SNTAGT. Assay used: immunoSEQ multiplex PCR; TCRdb lists only in-frame clones, some missing. The sample consists of approximately 97,000 clones, approximately 86% of them appearing once. J is TRBJ1-6 and V is TRBV6-4; D uncertain. The sequencing sample was made of peripheral blood. The clonotype was recovered from an elderly woman with acute or convalescent COVID-19. The CDR3 loop reads CASRPGADYNSPLHF. For the CDR3, the DNA is TGTGCCAGCAGACCGGGAGCTGACTATAATTCACCCCTCCACTTT.